The rows below give T cell receptor beta chains drawn from one sample of a study of cytomegalovirus exposure and HLA in healthy donors. The table came from immunoSEQ multiplex PCR; TCRdb's copy has only in-frame clones and leaves some out. The data contain under 75,000 clones, approximately 96% of them seen just once; the ten biggest clones take up about 1.5%. Sequenced sample: PBMCs. These TCRs come from a woman aged 18-29 years in good health and CMV-seropositive. The CDR3 runs from the conserved cysteine through the conserved F or W. The order of the fields is V gene, J gene, D gene, CDR3 protein. A D gene is named only where the DNA matches it firmly.

TRBV28	TRBJ2-2	TRBD1	CASSQGGQGAGELFF
TRBV7-3	TRBJ2-5	-	CASSSQERRDIETQYF
TRBV7-9	TRBJ1-2	-	CASTTDPGEGYTF
TRBV4-2	TRBJ2-1	-	CASSPWGLVDYNEQFF
TRBV2	TRBJ1-1	-	CASSVMVRVNTEAFF
TRBV4-2	TRBJ2-1	TRBD2	CASSQRIAGEGDNEQFF
TRBV30	TRBJ1-1	TRBD1	CAWSVHSAPGGYTEAFF
TRBV28	TRBJ1-2	TRBD1	CASSLSPGGWDYGYTF
TRBV29-1	TRBJ1-2	-	CSVADGGYGYTF
TRBV6-4	TRBJ2-3	TRBD2	CASALAGGTDTQYF
TRBV11-2	TRBJ1-1	-	CASSLGTVNTEAFF